This T cell receptor (beta chain) stems from a study of blood T cell repertoires in COVID-19. Overall study context: Samples taken during acute and convalescent COVID-19 were collected in the United States, Italy and Spain. The analysed material was cDNA or gDNA that came from T cells, B-cell-depleted T cells, or PBMCs.

Authors' analysis steps: Nucleated cell number was recorded as an estimate derived from reference gene primer amplification. Clones were sequenced by immunoSEQ multiplex PCR, and TCRdb holds only the in-frame ones, with some missing. That table furnishes V, J and clone size, whereas the DNA furnished D and trimming. The data contain about 140,000 clones, about four fifths of them seen just once; the ten biggest clones take up 3% to 4.5%. This CDR3 comprises 15 residues. Germline CDR1 SGHNT, CDR2 YYREEE (reference sequence). Trimming cost V 0 bases and J 4 bases; bases outside gene matches: 3. The sample taken for sequencing was peripheral blood. The TCR sequence derives from a woman in her fifties or sixties with acute or convalescent COVID-19. The chain links TRBV5-4 to TRBJ2-7; 11 positions match TRBD2. Written as DNA, the CDR3 is TGTGCCAGCAGCTTGGAGGCTAGCGGGAGGTACGAGCAGTACTTC. Translation: CASSLEASGRYEQYF. The full variable domain, rest sourced from reference TRBV5-4 and TRBJ2-7, is ETGVTQSPTHLIKTRGQQVTLRCSSQSGHNTVSWYQQALGQGPQFIFQYYREEENGRGNFPPRFSGLQFPNYSSELNVNALELDDSALYLCASSLEASGRYEQYFGPGTRLTVT.